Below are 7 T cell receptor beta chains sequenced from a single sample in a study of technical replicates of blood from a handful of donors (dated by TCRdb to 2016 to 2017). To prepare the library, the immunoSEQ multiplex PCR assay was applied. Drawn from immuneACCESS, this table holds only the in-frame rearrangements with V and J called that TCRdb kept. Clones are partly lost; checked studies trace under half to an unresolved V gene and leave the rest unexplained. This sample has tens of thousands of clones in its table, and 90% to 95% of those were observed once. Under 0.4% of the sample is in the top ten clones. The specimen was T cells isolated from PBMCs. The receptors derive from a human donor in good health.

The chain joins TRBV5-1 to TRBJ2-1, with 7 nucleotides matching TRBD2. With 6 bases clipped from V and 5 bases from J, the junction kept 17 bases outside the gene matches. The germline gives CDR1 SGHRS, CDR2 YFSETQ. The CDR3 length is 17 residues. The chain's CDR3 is CASNRATSFGDDNEQFF. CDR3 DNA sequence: TGCGCCAGCAACAGAGCGACTAGCTTCGGGGATGACAATGAGCAGTTCTTC.

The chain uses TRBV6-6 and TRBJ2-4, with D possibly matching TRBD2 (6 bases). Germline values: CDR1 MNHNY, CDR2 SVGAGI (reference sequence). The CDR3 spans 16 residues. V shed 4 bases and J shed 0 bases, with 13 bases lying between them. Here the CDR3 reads CASSFMEEGAKNIQYF. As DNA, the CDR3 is TGTGCCAGCAGTTTCATGGAGGAGGGAGCCAAAAACATTCAGTACTTC.

The DNA of the CDR3 is TGTGCCAGCAGTCTTAGCGGGAGCTACGAGCAGTACTTC. Translated: CASSLSGSYEQYF. The genes are TRBV6-6 and TRBJ2-7; TRBD2 matches 9 bases. Germline V gene sequence: CDR1 MNHNY, CDR2 SVGAGI (reference sequence). The CDR3 runs 13 residues. With V trimmed by 5 bases and J by 3 bases, 2 bases remained unmatched.

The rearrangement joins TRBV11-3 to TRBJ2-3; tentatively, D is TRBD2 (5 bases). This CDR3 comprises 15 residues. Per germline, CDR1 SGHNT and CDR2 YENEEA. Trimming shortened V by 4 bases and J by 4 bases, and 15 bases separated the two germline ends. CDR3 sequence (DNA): TGTGCCAGCAGCTCCTATCTAGAGGGCCCAGATACGCAGTATTTT. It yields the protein CASSSYLEGPDTQYF.

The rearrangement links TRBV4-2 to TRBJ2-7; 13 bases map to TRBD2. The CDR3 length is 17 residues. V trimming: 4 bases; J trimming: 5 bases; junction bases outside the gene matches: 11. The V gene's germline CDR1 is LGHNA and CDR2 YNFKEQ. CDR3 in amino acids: CASSLEGLAGVSDEQYF. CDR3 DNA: TGTGCCAGCAGCCTAGAAGGACTAGCGGGAGTATCTGACGAGCAGTACTTC.

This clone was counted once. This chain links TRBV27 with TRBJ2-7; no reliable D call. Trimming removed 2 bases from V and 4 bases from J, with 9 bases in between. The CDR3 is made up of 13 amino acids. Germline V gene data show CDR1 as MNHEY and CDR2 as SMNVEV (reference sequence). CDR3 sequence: CASSLEAGYEQYF. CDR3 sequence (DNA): TGTGCCAGCAGTTTAGAGGCTGGGTACGAGCAGTACTTC.

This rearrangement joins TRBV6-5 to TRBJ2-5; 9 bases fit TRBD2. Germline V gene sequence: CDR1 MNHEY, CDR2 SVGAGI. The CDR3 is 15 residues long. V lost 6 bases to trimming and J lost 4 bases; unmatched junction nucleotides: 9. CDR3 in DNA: TGTGCCAGCAGGTCGGGTAGCGGGAGCTTAGAGACCCAGTACTTC. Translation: CASRSGSGSLETQYF.